The 5 T cell receptor beta chains below come from one sample, sequenced in a study of blood T cell repertoires in COVID-19. This table comes from immunoSEQ multiplex PCR, and its TCRdb copy is limited to in-frame clones, with some not included. There are roughly 290,000 clones in the sample; roughly 85% occur only once, and 2.2% lies in the top ten. The sample consisted of PBMCs or T cells enriched from blood (not recorded which). The receptors derive from a man in his thirties or forties who had recovered from COVID-19.

This clone was recorded only once. The chain employs TRBV5-1 and TRBJ2-7; the D gene is possibly TRBD2 (5 bases). V lost 4 bases and J 7 bases, leaving 9 bases between the germline ends. The germline CDR1 and CDR2 sequences are SGHRS and YFSETQ. The CDR3 runs to 11 residues. CDR3 DNA sequence: TGCGCCAGCAGCGCGGGTGGAGAGCAGTACTTC. Amino acids: CASSAGGEQYF.

The chain carries TRBV6-2 or TRBV6-3 and TRBJ2-5, with TRBD1 as a possible D gene (7 bases). The V end lost 4 bases, the J end lost 4 bases, and 13 bases lay between the germline ends. Germline V gene sequence: CDR1 MNHEY, CDR2 SVGEGT. The CDR3 covers 14 residues. The CDR3 DNA reads TGTGCCAGCAGTTCCTACAGGGGAGGAGAGACCCAGTACTTC. Translation: CASSSYRGGETQYF.

The gene calls are TRBV24-1 and TRBJ2-1; D may be TRBD2 (5 bases). CDR1 is KGHDR, CDR2 SFDVKD, per germline. The V end was cut by 3 bases, the J end by 5 bases, with 7 bases between. The CDR3 length is 13 residues. The CDR3 nucleotides are TGTGCCACCAGTGATACCGGGGACAATGAGCAGTTCTTC. The encoded protein is CATSDTGDNEQFF.

This clone was observed a few times. The chain carries TRBV7-9 and TRBJ1-3, with a weak D call TRBD1 (5 bases). The CDR3 covers 17 residues. Germline V gene data show CDR1 as SEHNR and CDR2 as FQNEAQ (reference sequence). Trimming pared 4 bases from V and 0 bases from J, leaving 16 bases between. The CDR3 here is CASSSNPREHSGNTIYF. DNA of the CDR3: TGTGCCAGCAGCTCTAATCCCAGGGAACACTCTGGAAACACCATATATTTT.

The gene calls are TRBV18 and TRBJ1-2; 8 positions match TRBD1. Trimming removed 4 bases from V and 4 bases from J; junction bases left unmatched: 2. Germline V gene sequence: CDR1 KGHSH, CDR2 LQKENI. This CDR3 is 13 amino acids long. In DNA, the CDR3 is TGTGCCAGCTCACTTACAGGGGGCTATGGCTACACCTTC. Translated, it gives CASSLTGGYGYTF.